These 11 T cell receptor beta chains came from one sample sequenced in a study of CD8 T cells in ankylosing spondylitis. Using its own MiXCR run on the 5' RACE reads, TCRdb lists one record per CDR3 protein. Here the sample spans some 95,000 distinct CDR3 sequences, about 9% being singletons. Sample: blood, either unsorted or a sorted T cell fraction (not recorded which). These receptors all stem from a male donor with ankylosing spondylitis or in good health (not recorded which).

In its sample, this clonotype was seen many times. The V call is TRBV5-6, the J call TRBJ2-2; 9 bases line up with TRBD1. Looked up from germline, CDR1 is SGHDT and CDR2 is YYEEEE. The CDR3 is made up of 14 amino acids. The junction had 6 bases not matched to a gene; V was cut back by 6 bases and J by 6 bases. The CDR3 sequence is CASIGGQGAGELFF. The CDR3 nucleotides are TGTGCCAGCATAGGGGGACAGGGAGCCGGGGAGCTGTTTTTT.

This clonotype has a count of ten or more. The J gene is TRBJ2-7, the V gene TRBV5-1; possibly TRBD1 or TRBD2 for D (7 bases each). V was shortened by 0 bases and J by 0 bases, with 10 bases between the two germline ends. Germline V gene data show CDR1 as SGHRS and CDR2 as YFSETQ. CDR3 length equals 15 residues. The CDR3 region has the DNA TGCGCCAGCAGCTTGGGGGAGGGGGCCTCCTACGAGCAGTACTTC. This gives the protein CASSLGEGASYEQYF.

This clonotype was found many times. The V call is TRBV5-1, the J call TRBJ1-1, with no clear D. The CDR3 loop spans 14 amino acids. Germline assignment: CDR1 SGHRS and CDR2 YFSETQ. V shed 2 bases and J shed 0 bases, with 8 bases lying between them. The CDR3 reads CASSFSGVNTEAFF. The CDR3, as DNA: TGCGCCAGCAGCTTCTCAGGTGTGAACACTGAAGCTTTCTTT.

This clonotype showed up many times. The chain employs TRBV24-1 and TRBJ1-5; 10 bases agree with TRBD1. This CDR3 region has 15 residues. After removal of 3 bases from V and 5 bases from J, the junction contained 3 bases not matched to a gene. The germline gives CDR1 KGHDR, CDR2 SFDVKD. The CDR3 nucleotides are TGTGCCACCAGTGATACCGGGACAGGGGATCAGCCCCAGCATTTT. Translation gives CATSDTGTGDQPQHF.

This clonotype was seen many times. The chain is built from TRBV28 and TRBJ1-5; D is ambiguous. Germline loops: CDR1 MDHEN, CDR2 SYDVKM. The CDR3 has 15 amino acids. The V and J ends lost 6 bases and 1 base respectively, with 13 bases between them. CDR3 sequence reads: CASSLEGWSNQPQHF. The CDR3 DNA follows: TGTGCCAGCAGCTTGGAGGGTTGGAGCAATCAGCCCCAGCATTTT.

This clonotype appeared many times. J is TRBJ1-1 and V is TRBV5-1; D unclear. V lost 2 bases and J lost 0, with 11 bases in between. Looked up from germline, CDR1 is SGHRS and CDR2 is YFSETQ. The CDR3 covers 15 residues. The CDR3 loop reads CASSFGRTMNTEAFF. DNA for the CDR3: TGCGCCAGCAGCTTCGGCAGGACCATGAACACTGAAGCTTTCTTT.

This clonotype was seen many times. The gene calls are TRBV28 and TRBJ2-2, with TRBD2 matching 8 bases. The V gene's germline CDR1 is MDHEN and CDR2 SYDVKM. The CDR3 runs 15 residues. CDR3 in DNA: TGTGGCTGTTCGGGGGGGGCCGTTAACACCGGGGAGCTGTTTTTT. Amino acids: CGCSGGAVNTGELFF. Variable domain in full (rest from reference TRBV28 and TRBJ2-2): DVKVTQSSRYLVKRTGEKVFLECVQDMDHENMFWYRQDPGLGLRLIYFSYDVKMKEKGDIPEGYSVSREKKERFSLILESASTNQTSMYLCGCSGGAVNTGELFFGEGSRLTVL.

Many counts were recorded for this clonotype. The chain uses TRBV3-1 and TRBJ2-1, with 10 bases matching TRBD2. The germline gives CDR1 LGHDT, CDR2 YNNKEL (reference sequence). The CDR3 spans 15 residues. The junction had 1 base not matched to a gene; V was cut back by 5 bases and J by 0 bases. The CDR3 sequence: CASSRTSGSYNEQFF. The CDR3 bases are TGTGCCAGCAGCAGGACTAGCGGCTCCTACAATGAGCAGTTCTTC.

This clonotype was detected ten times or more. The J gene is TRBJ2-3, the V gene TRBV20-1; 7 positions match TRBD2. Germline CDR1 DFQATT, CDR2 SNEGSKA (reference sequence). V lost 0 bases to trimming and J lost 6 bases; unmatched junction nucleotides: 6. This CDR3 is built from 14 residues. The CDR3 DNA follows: TGCAGTGCTAGAGACCCCGCGCGGGGGGATACGCAGTATTTT. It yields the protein CSARDPARGDTQYF.

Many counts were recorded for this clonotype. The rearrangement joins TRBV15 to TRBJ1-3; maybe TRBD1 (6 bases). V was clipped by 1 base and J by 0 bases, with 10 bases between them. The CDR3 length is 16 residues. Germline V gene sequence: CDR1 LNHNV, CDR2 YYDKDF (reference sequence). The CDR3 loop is CATSRGTGSSGNTIYF. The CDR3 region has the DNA TGTGCCACCAGCAGAGGAACAGGGAGCTCTGGAAACACCATATATTTT.

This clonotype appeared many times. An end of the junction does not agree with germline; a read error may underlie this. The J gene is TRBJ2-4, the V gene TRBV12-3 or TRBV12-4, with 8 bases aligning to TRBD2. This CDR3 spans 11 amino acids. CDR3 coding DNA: TGTGCCAGCAGCCGGGGGGGGCTATCAGTCTTC. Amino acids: CASSRGGLSVF.